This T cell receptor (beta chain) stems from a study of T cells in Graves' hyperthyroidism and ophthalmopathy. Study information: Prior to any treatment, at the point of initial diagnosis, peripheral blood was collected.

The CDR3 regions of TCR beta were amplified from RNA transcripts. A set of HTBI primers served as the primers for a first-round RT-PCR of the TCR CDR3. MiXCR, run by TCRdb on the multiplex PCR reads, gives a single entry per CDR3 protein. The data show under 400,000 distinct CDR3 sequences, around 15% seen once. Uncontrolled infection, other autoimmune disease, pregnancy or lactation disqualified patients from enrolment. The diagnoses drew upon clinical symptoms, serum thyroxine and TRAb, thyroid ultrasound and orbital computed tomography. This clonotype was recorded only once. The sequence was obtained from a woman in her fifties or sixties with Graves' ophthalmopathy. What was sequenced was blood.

This chain's CDR3 is CASSFSLIREAFF. The CDR3 coding sequence is TGTGCCAGCAGTTTTAGTCTGATAAGGGAAGCTTTCTTT. This chain joins TRBV28 and TRBJ1-1; no clear D. The CDR3 has 13 amino acids. Trimming left V 3 bases short and J 8 bases short, with 13 bases between. CDR1 and CDR2 (germline): MDHEN, SYDVKM. The full variable domain, completed using reference TRBV28 and TRBJ1-1, is DVKVTQSSRYLVKRTGEKVFLECVQDMDHENMFWYRQDPGLGLRLIYFSYDVKMKEKGDIPEGYSVSREKKERFSLILESASTNQTSMYLCASSFSLIREAFFGQGTRLTVV.